These 20 T cell receptor beta chains came from one sample sequenced in a study of CD8 T cells in Susac syndrome. After extraction with the RNeasy kit, about 0.45 to 1 ug of the RNA was reverse transcribed using random hexamers. TCRdb called the immunoSEQ multiplex PCR reads again in MiXCR, with one record for every CDR3 protein. The table lists about 430,000 distinct CDR3 sequences, around 85% of them singletons. Sequencing used CD8+ T cells from PBMCs. The source is a human donor with multiple sclerosis.

V is TRBV27 and J is TRBJ1-5, with a tentative D call TRBD1 (6 bases). Germline V lookup: CDR1 MNHEY, CDR2 SMNVEV (reference sequence). V was pared by 2 bases and J by 5 bases, with 13 bases between. This CDR3 has 15 residues. The CDR3 region has the DNA TGTGCCAGCAGTTTAGGCAGGGGAATCTATCAGCCCCAGCATTTT. It specifies CASSLGRGIYQPQHF.

V usage is TRBV20-1 and J usage is TRBJ2-7; the D gene is possibly TRBD2 (6 bases). CDR3 size: 13 residues. Germline V gene sequence: CDR1 DFQATT, CDR2 SNEGSKA (reference sequence). Trimming pared 6 bases from V and 6 bases from J, leaving 18 bases between. The DNA of the CDR3 is TGCAGTGCAAAGCGGGTGGGAGCGGCCGAGCAGTACTTC. Translation gives CSAKRVGAAEQYF.

The V gene is TRBV4-1, the J gene TRBJ2-1, with unresolved D. Germline CDR1 MGHRA, CDR2 YSYEKL. The CDR3 consists of 17 residues. The V end lost 3 bases, the J end lost 6 bases, and 21 bases lay between the germline ends. The CDR3 nucleotides read TGCGCCAGCAGCCAGTATGGCTTCTGGGTCCTCTTCAATGAGCAGTTCTTC. Encoded protein: CASSQYGFWVLFNEQFF.

The V gene is TRBV29-1, the J gene TRBJ2-7; D is unresolved. This CDR3 spans 13 amino acids. Germline V CDR1 and CDR2: SQVTM, ANQGSEA. V was trimmed by 4 bases and J by 0 bases, leaving 10 bases between them. This chain's CDR3 is CSVGQRSSYEQYF. In DNA, the CDR3 is TGCAGCGTTGGGCAGAGAAGCTCCTACGAGCAGTACTTC.

V and J are TRBV12-3 or TRBV12-4 and TRBJ2-7; TRBD1 agrees at 7 bases. The V and J ends lost 6 bases and 2 bases, in that order; junction bases with no gene match: 13. The CDR3 loop spans 16 amino acids. CDR3 nucleotide sequence: TGTGCCAGCAGCCCCTCCGGGACAGTGGGGACCTACGAGCAGTACTTC. Its protein is CASSPSGTVGTYEQYF.

The genes are TRBV30 and TRBJ2-7, with D uncertain. The CDR3 totals 14 residues. Germline CDR1 GTSNPN, CDR2 SVGIG (reference sequence). V was cut by 2 bases and J by 0 bases, with 11 bases left in between. The CDR3: CAWSPNVISYEQYF. As DNA, the CDR3 is TGTGCCTGGAGTCCAAACGTGATCTCCTACGAGCAGTACTTC.

The chain is built from TRBV20-1 and TRBJ2-2, with 8 bases identical to TRBD1. V gave up 6 bases and J gave up 6 bases; unmatched junction bases: 3. CDR3 length equals 12 residues. CDR1 and CDR2 (germline): DFQATT, SNEGSKA (reference sequence). The DNA for the CDR3 is TGCAGTGCGAGGACAGGGCCCGGGGAGCTGTTTTTT. Translating gives CSARTGPGELFF.

The chain is built from TRBV4-1 and TRBJ2-1; 9 bases map to TRBD1. The CDR3 runs to 17 residues. Per the germline V gene, CDR1 is MGHRA and CDR2 is YSYEKL. The V and J ends lost 4 bases and 5 bases, in that order; junction bases with no gene match: 12. CDR3 loop: CASSLTAPGQGNNEQFF. CDR3 nucleotide sequence: TGCGCCAGCAGCCTAACAGCGCCGGGACAGGGTAACAATGAGCAGTTCTTC.

The rearrangement uses TRBV6-2 or TRBV6-3 and TRBJ2-3; D is undetermined. CDR1 is MNHEY and CDR2 is SVGEGT in the germline V gene. The CDR3 sequence is 12 residues long. The V gene lost 0 bases and the J gene lost 7 bases, with 5 bases spanning the gap. This CDR3 reads CASSYSPNTQYF. The CDR3 bases are TGTGCCAGCAGTTACTCGCCGAATACGCAGTATTTT.

The V and J genes are TRBV27 and TRBJ2-7, with D hard to call. CDR1 and CDR2 (germline): MNHEY, SMNVEV (reference sequence). The CDR3 sequence is 13 residues long. V was pared by 7 bases and J by 1 base, with 11 bases between. The CDR3 DNA is TGTGCCAGCACCCCGGCGGAGTCCTACGAGCAGTACTTC. Its translation is CASTPAESYEQYF.

This sequence joins TRBV28 and TRBJ1-5; D not certain. Germline assignment: CDR1 MDHEN and CDR2 SYDVKM. The CDR3 extends over 18 amino acids. With 2 bases removed from V and 0 bases from J, the gap between germline ends came to 17 bases. The CDR3 coding sequence is TGTGCCAGCAGTTTAGGTAGCGCTACTAGGGATAGCAATCAGCCCCAGCATTTT. It specifies CASSLGSATRDSNQPQHF.

The chain employs TRBV4-1 and TRBJ2-5, with D perhaps TRBD2 (6 bases). The V end lost 3 bases, the J end lost 5 bases, and 13 bases lay between the germline ends. Germline V gene sequence: CDR1 MGHRA, CDR2 YSYEKL. There are 14 residues in the CDR3. CDR3 region: CASSQGPEGETQYF. The CDR3, as DNA: TGCGCCAGCAGCCAGGGTCCGGAGGGGGAGACCCAGTACTTC.

This chain joins TRBV6-5 and TRBJ2-4; 8 bases fit TRBD1. V gave up 6 bases and J gave up 10 bases; unmatched junction bases: 5. CDR1 and CDR2 from the germline V gene are MNHEY and SVGAGI. This CDR3 spans 12 amino acids. The CDR3 reads CASSPDRGIQYF. The CDR3 DNA reads TGTGCCAGCAGCCCCGACAGGGGTATTCAGTACTTC.

The chain joins TRBV10-3 to TRBJ1-2, with D possibly being TRBD1 (5 bases). Germline assignment: CDR1 ENHRY and CDR2 SYGVKD. CDR3 size: 12 residues. Trimming removed 3 bases at V and 10 bases at J, with 12 bases between. The CDR3 DNA reads as TGTGCCATCAGTGAAGGCGACAGCGACTACACCTTC. Amino acids: CAISEGDSDYTF.

The rearrangement uses TRBV28 and TRBJ2-7, with a weak D call TRBD2 (6 bases). Germline values: CDR1 MDHEN, CDR2 SYDVKM. Trimming cost V 1 base and J 4 bases, with 14 bases left between them. There are 15 residues in the CDR3. For the CDR3, the DNA is TGTGCCAGCAGTTTATTAGGCGGGGTGGAGTACGAGCAGTACTTC. Translating gives CASSLLGGVEYEQYF.

V gene TRBV5-1 combines with J gene TRBJ2-2, with 7 bases lining up with TRBD1. The V gene end was trimmed by 3 bases and the J gene end by 1 base; junction bases not matched to a gene: 6. The germline V gene has CDR1 SGHRS and CDR2 YFSETQ. CDR3 length: 16 amino acids. DNA of the CDR3: TGCGCCAGCAGCTCTGAAGGGGGCTGGAACACCGGGGAGCTGTTTTTT. As protein: CASSSEGGWNTGELFF.

The chain is built from TRBV25-1 and TRBJ2-3, with 11 nucleotides matching TRBD1. The trim removed 3 bases at V and 3 bases at J, leaving 2 bases unmatched. Germline CDR1 reads MGHDK; CDR2 reads SYGVNS. The CDR3 is 15 residues long. Here the CDR3 reads CASSEGQGVTDTQYF. The CDR3 DNA reads TGTGCCAGCAGTGAGGGACAGGGGGTAACAGATACGCAGTATTTT.

The V gene is TRBV27, the J gene TRBJ2-7; maybe TRBD1 (5 bases). V lost 6 bases and J 7 bases, leaving 16 bases between the germline ends. The germline V gene encodes CDR1 MNHEY and CDR2 SMNVEV (reference sequence). This CDR3 comprises 13 residues. CDR3: CASRRTGVREQYF. Written as DNA, the CDR3 is TGTGCCAGCAGACGAACAGGTGTGAGGGAGCAGTACTTC.

The rearrangement links TRBV15 to TRBJ1-2, with D maybe TRBD1 (6 bases). The V gene lost 5 bases and the J gene lost 7 bases, with 14 bases spanning the gap. Per germline, CDR1 LNHNV and CDR2 YYDKDF (reference sequence). This CDR3 is built from 13 residues. The CDR3, as DNA: TGTGCCACCAGCGGAATGACAGGCGCTGGCTACACCTTC. This gives the protein CATSGMTGAGYTF. The whole variable domain, filled in from reference TRBV15 and TRBJ1-2, reads DAMVIQNPRYQVTQFGKPVTLSCSQTLNHNVMYWYQQKSSQAPKLLFHYYDKDFNNEADTPDNFQSRRPNTSFCFLDIRSPGLGDTAMYLCATSGMTGAGYTFGSGTRLTVV.

This clonotype was counted once. This sequence joins TRBV5-1 and TRBJ2-5; TRBD1 matches at 8 bases. After removal of 3 bases from V and 2 bases from J, the junction contained 6 bases not matched to a gene. Germline-derived CDR1 and CDR2 are SGHRS and YFSETQ. This CDR3 spans 15 amino acids. CDR3 residues: CASSSYGQGQETQYF. In DNA, the CDR3 is TGCGCCAGCAGCTCCTATGGACAGGGTCAAGAGACCCAGTACTTC.